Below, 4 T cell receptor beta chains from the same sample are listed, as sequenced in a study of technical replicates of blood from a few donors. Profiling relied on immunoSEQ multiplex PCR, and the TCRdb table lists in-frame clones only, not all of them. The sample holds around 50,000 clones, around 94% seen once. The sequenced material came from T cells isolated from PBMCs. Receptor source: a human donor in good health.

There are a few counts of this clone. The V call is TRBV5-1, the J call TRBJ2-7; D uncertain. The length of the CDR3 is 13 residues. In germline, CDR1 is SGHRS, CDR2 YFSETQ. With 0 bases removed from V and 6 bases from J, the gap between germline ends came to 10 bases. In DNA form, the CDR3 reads TGCGCCAGCAGCTTGGAAGCGAGTTCCGAGCAGTACTTC. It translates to CASSLEASSEQYF.

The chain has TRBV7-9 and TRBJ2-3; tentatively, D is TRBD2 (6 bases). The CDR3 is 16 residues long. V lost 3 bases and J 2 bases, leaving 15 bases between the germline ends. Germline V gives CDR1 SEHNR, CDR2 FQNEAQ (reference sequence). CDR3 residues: CASSFLWRGDTDTQYF. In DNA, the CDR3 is TGTGCCAGCAGCTTTTTATGGCGGGGAGACACAGATACGCAGTATTTT.

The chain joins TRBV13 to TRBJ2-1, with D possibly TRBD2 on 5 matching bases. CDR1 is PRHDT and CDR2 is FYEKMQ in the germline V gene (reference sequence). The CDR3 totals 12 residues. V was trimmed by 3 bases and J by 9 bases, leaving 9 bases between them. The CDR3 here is CASSFAGSEQFF. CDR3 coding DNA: TGTGCCAGCAGCTTCGCTGGGAGTGAGCAGTTCTTC. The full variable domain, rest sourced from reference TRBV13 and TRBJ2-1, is AAGVIQSPRHLIKEKRETATLKCYPIPRHDTVYWYQQGPGQDPQFLISFYEKMQSDKGSIPDRFSAQQFSDYHSELNMSSLELGDSALYFCASSFAGSEQFFGPGTRLTVL.

The CDR3 protein is CASSRQGWETQYF. The CDR3 DNA follows: TGTGCCAGCAGCCGACAGGGTTGGGAGACCCAGTACTTC. The chain recombines TRBV14 with TRBJ2-5; 7 nucleotides match TRBD1. Germline CDR1 reads SGHDN; CDR2 reads FVKESK. J gave up 5 bases and V 4 bases, and 4 bases lay outside the gene matches. The CDR3 is 13 amino acids.